These 26 T cell receptor beta chains originate from one sample sequenced in a study of blood T cell repertoires in COVID-19. Here immunoSEQ multiplex PCR was the method, and the copy in TCRdb shows in-frame clones only, minus some. Found here are approximately 500,000 clones, roughly nine tenths of them singletons; the top ten hold approximately 0.9%. The sample consisted of peripheral blood. These receptors were collected from a man aged 18-30 years with COVID-19, enrolled during active disease.

The chain combines TRBV6-4 with TRBJ2-5; 11 nucleotides match TRBD2. With V trimmed by 5 bases and J by 4 bases, 6 bases remained unmatched. Per germline, CDR1 MRHNA and CDR2 SNTAGT. The CDR3 loop spans 15 amino acids. CDR3 region: CASSPTSGGGETQYF. DNA of the CDR3: TGTGCCAGCAGTCCAACTAGCGGGGGAGGAGAGACCCAGTACTTC.

The J gene is TRBJ1-2, the V gene TRBV6-6; D might be TRBD1 (6 bases). Germline loops: CDR1 MNHNY, CDR2 SVGAGI (reference sequence). V was pared by 0 bases and J by 4 bases, with 15 bases between. CDR3 length: 16 residues. CDR3 sequence (DNA): TGTGCCAGCAGTTACTCTCCGGGACGGGGGGCCTATGGCTACACCTTC. Its translation: CASSYSPGRGAYGYTF.

The chain combines TRBV7-6 with TRBJ2-5, with 9 bases identical to TRBD2. J gave up 5 bases and V 2 bases, and 6 bases lay outside the gene matches. This CDR3 comprises 15 residues. The germline V gene has CDR1 SGHVS and CDR2 FNYEAQ. In DNA form, the CDR3 reads TGTGCCAGCAGCTTAATGGCTAGCGGGGCGGAGACCCAGTACTTC. The encoded protein is CASSLMASGAETQYF.

V usage is TRBV2 and J usage is TRBJ2-5, with a weak D call TRBD1 (6 bases). CDR1 SNHLY and CDR2 FYNNEI come from the germline V gene. The V and J ends lost 8 bases and 5 bases respectively, with 12 bases between them. The CDR3 has 12 amino acids. CDR3 DNA sequence: TGTGCCAGCCCCACAGGGTCCGAGACCCAGTACTTC. This encodes CASPTGSETQYF.

CDR3 coding DNA: TGTGCCAGCAGTCTTAGGGCAGGGGGTGGAACTGGGGCCAACGTCCTGACTTTC. Its translation: CASSLRAGGGTGANVLTF. The chain employs TRBV2 and TRBJ2-6; TRBD1 matches 7 bases. V dropped 5 bases and J dropped 2; count of bases not matched to a gene: 12. Germline V gene data show CDR1 as SNHLY and CDR2 as FYNNEI. CDR3 length: 18 residues.

For the CDR3, the DNA is TGCGCCAGCAGTGAGTCTGCGGCCGGGGCCAACGTCCTGACTTTC. This gives the protein CASSESAAGANVLTF. The chain employs TRBV10-2 and TRBJ2-6; no definite D call. In germline, CDR1 is WSHSY, CDR2 SAAADI. The CDR3 is made up of 15 amino acids. V was shortened by 0 bases and J by 4 bases, with 7 bases between the two germline ends.

Comments on this clone: In the same sample, other DNA sequences code for this CDR3. V gene TRBV2 combines with J gene TRBJ2-3; D might be TRBD1 (6 bases). V shed 7 bases and J shed 3 bases, with 11 bases lying between them. This CDR3 is built from 13 residues. The germline CDR1 and CDR2 sequences are SNHLY and FYNNEI. The CDR3 DNA sequence: TGTGCCAGCACGGGGCAGGGGACAGATACGCAGTATTTT. This sequence encodes CASTGQGTDTQYF.

The chain links TRBV2 to TRBJ2-3, with D tentatively TRBD1 (5 bases). Germline CDR1 and CDR2: SNHLY and FYNNEI. V gave up 6 bases and J gave up 4 bases, with 8 bases separating them. The CDR3 totals 12 residues. The CDR3 spells CASRDNPDTQYF. The CDR3 DNA follows: TGTGCCAGCAGGGACAATCCAGATACGCAGTATTTT.

The rearrangement joins TRBV19 to TRBJ1-5; 7 bases match TRBD1. There are 15 residues in the CDR3. The germline CDR1 and CDR2 sequences are LNHDA and SQIVND (reference sequence). V was pared by 4 bases and J by 3 bases, with 6 bases of the junction left unmatched. The CDR3 loop is CASSTATGFNQPQHF. The CDR3 DNA is TGTGCCAGTAGTACCGCGACAGGGTTCAATCAGCCCCAGCATTTT.

CDR3 amino acids: CASSQGESPLHF. In DNA form, the CDR3 reads TGTGCCAGCAGTCAGGGGGAATCACCCCTCCACTTT. This chain links TRBV12-3 or TRBV12-4 with TRBJ1-6, with 7 bases lining up with TRBD1. V was clipped by 5 bases and J by 10 bases; unmatched bases: 2. The CDR3 is made up of 12 amino acids.

The CDR3 DNA sequence: TGTGCCAGCAGTTACGGGGGCTCCTACGAGCAGTACTTC. This encodes CASSYGGSYEQYF. V and J are TRBV27 and TRBJ2-7; perhaps TRBD2 as D (6 bases). Trimming took off 4 bases at V and 0 bases at J, with 7 bases between the two ends. The CDR3 has 13 amino acids. The germline gives CDR1 MNHEY, CDR2 SMNVEV (reference sequence).

This chain links TRBV6-5 with TRBJ1-6; 11 nucleotides agree with TRBD1. V was pared by 4 bases and J by 6 bases, with 2 bases of the junction left unmatched. The CDR3 loop spans 15 amino acids. The germline V gene has CDR1 MNHEY and CDR2 SVGAGI. The CDR3 sequence is CASSWGTGGNSPLHF. CDR3 coding DNA: TGTGCCAGCAGTTGGGGGACAGGGGGTAATTCACCCCTCCACTTT.

This clone was counted only a few times. The rearrangement joins TRBV27 to TRBJ2-4; D remains ambiguous. CDR3 size: 13 residues. Deletions cut 0 bases from V and 7 bases from J, with 7 bases between. Germline lookup yields CDR1 MNHEY and CDR2 SMNVEV (reference sequence). CDR3 sequence reads: CASSLSLANIQYF. CDR3 DNA: TGTGCCAGCAGTTTATCTCTCGCGAACATTCAGTACTTC.

V usage is TRBV4-1 and J usage is TRBJ2-2; TRBD1 is a possible D gene (5 bases). The V gene's germline CDR1 is MGHRA and CDR2 YSYEKL. CDR3 length: 14 amino acids. V dropped 3 bases and J dropped 6 bases, with 11 bases sitting between them. The CDR3 reads CASSHPTDSGELFF. CDR3 nucleotide sequence: TGCGCCAGCAGCCATCCGACAGATTCCGGGGAGCTGTTTTTT.

This rearrangement joins TRBV2 to TRBJ2-6; weak D call: TRBD2 (5 bases). Between the trimmed V and J ends, which lost 8 bases and 4 bases, there was a span of 15 bases. The germline CDR1 and CDR2 sequences are SNHLY and FYNNEI. The CDR3 has 15 residues. DNA for the CDR3: TGTGCCAGCGGCCGGGGAGCGTGGGGGGCCAACGTCCTGACTTTC. It yields the protein CASGRGAWGANVLTF.

The V and J genes are TRBV6-1 and TRBJ2-1; D is possibly TRBD1 (5 bases). CDR3 size: 13 residues. Germline V lookup: CDR1 MNHNS, CDR2 SASEGT. The germline V and J ends were trimmed by 0 bases and 5 bases, with 5 bases remaining between them. CDR3 bases: TGTGCCAGCAGTGAAGCAGGGGACAATGAGCAGTTCTTC. Residues: CASSEAGDNEQFF.

The chain is built from TRBV29-1 and TRBJ1-1, with TRBD1 as a possible D gene (6 bases). The CDR3 is 12 residues long. The germline V gene has CDR1 SQVTM and CDR2 ANQGSEA. V was clipped by 6 bases and J by 5 bases, with 13 bases between them. The CDR3 coding sequence is TGCAGCGTCGGGGGGAGGGGGACTGAAGCTTTCTTT. Its translation is CSVGGRGTEAFF.

This sequence joins TRBV5-1 and TRBJ2-5; 11 positions match TRBD1. There are 15 residues in the CDR3. Trimming took 4 bases from V and 5 from J; bases not matched to a gene: 7. CDR1 is SGHRS and CDR2 is YFSETQ in the germline V gene. CDR3 sequence: CASSPGTGGVETQYF. For the CDR3, the DNA is TGCGCCAGCAGCCCCGGGACAGGGGGGGTCGAGACCCAGTACTTC.

V and J are TRBV5-6 and TRBJ2-5; TRBD2 might be the D (5 bases). The CDR3 is 16 residues long. Germline-derived CDR1 and CDR2 are SGHDT and YYEEEE. V lost 4 bases and J 2 bases, leaving 18 bases between the germline ends. For the CDR3, the DNA is TGTGCCAGCAGCCTAGGAGGAGGATGGGAGCAAGAGACCCAGTACTTC. Amino acid sequence: CASSLGGGWEQETQYF.

The chain recombines TRBV2 with TRBJ2-6; D is possibly TRBD2 (5 bases). V lost 5 bases and J 2 bases, leaving 13 bases between the germline ends. Germline V gives CDR1 SNHLY, CDR2 FYNNEI. The CDR3 extends over 16 amino acids. The CDR3 sequence: CASSRSPGTGANVLTF. CDR3 in DNA: TGTGCCAGCAGTCGTTCCCCGGGGACTGGGGCCAACGTCCTGACTTTC.

This rearrangement joins TRBV3-1 (or the pseudogene TRBV3-2) to TRBJ1-6, with TRBD1 as a possible D gene (6 bases). V dropped 4 bases and J dropped 14 bases, with 12 bases sitting between them. The CDR3 extends over 12 amino acids. Germline values: CDR1 LGHDT, CDR2 YNNKEL (reference sequence). CDR3 region: CASSREGGSLHF. The CDR3 DNA is TGTGCCAGCAGCCGCGAAGGGGGTTCCCTCCACTTT.

This chain connects TRBV3-1 (or the pseudogene TRBV3-2) to TRBJ1-1; TRBD1 matches at 10 bases. The CDR3 covers 19 residues. Losses at the gene ends were 3 bases for V and 2 bases for J; bases not matched to a gene: 15. Germline V gene sequence: CDR1 LGHDT, CDR2 YNNKEL (reference sequence). The CDR3 sequence: CASSHPGQGFRLGNTEAFF. DNA for the CDR3: TGTGCCAGCAGCCACCCGGGACAGGGGTTTCGATTGGGTAACACTGAAGCTTTCTTT.

V gene TRBV19 combines with J gene TRBJ2-1; TRBD1 is a possible D gene (7 bases). The CDR3 is 16 amino acids. The ends were cut back, 2 bases at V and 12 bases at J, with 23 bases in the middle. Per germline, CDR1 LNHDA and CDR2 SQIVND (reference sequence). The CDR3 region has the DNA TGTGCCAGTAGTATAAAACAACCCCCAGGGGGGTCTTCGCAGTTCTTC. It codes for CASSIKQPPGGSSQFF.

The chain uses TRBV5-1 and TRBJ2-5; no clear D gene. Trimming cost V 0 bases and J 3 bases, with 6 bases left between them. Per the germline V gene, CDR1 is SGHRS and CDR2 is YFSETQ. CDR3 length: 13 amino acids. The CDR3 DNA is TGCGCCAGCAGCTTGGCCCCCGAAGAGACCCAGTACTTC. Translation: CASSLAPEETQYF.

The chain combines TRBV7-8 with TRBJ2-7, with 7 bases that match TRBD1. The CDR3 spans 16 residues. CDR1 and CDR2 (germline): SGHVS, FQNEAQ. Losses at the gene ends were 5 bases for V and 3 bases for J; bases not matched to a gene: 13. The chain's CDR3 is CASSRDEGAAGYEQYF. In DNA form, the CDR3 reads TGTGCCAGCAGCCGGGACGAGGGGGCGGCCGGCTACGAGCAGTACTTC.

The genes are TRBV24-1 and TRBJ2-1; D perhaps matches TRBD2 (6 bases). CDR1 and CDR2 (germline): KGHDR, SFDVKD. Trimming cost V 3 bases and J 6 bases, with 14 bases left between them. The CDR3 spans 15 residues. This CDR3 is CATSDLSGRSNEQFF. The DNA for the CDR3 is TGTGCCACCAGTGATCTTAGCGGCAGAAGCAATGAGCAGTTCTTC.